These 16 T cell receptor beta chains were sequenced from one sample in a study of T cells after yellow fever vaccination. TCRdb passed the 5' RACE reads through MiXCR, listing each CDR3 protein once. This table has roughly 60,000 distinct CDR3 sequences, approximately 7.7% appearing once. The sample consisted of CD8+ T cells sorted from PBMCs, taken on the day of the first yellow fever vaccination. Receptors originate from a man in his late teens or twenties who received the YFV17D yellow fever vaccine.

This clonotype was counted at least ten times. The rearrangement links TRBV2 to TRBJ2-7; D unresolved. Trimming removed 3 bases from V and 0 bases from J, with 15 bases in between. Germline V gene sequence: CDR1 SNHLY, CDR2 FYNNEI. The CDR3 has 16 amino acids. DNA of the CDR3: TGTGCCAGCAGTGATATGGGTAGCCCTTCCTCCTACGAGCAGTACTTC. It codes for CASSDMGSPSSYEQYF.

This clonotype has at least ten counts. The rearrangement joins TRBV29-1 to TRBJ2-4, with D perhaps assigned TRBD1 or TRBD2 (5 bases each). The CDR3 length is 15 residues. CDR1 and CDR2 from the germline V gene are SQVTM and ANQGSEA. V lost 3 bases and J lost 0, with 12 bases in between. For the CDR3, the DNA is TGCAGCGTTGACGGGGACCTCGGAGCCAAAAACATTCAGTACTTC. This encodes CSVDGDLGAKNIQYF.

This clonotype was picked up many times. The CDR3 DNA is TGTGCCAGCAGTTTATCGGTCGGGGTAGCCAAAAACATTCAGTACTTC. Protein product: CASSLSVGVAKNIQYF. The J gene is TRBJ2-4, the V gene TRBV27; a possible D gene is TRBD2 (5 bases). The CDR3 is 16 residues long. The germline V gene encodes CDR1 MNHEY and CDR2 SMNVEV (reference sequence). Trimming took off 0 bases at V and 0 bases at J, with 9 bases between the two ends.

This clonotype showed up just a few times. This chain connects TRBV13 to TRBJ2-3, with 12 bases that match TRBD2. The J segment lost 1 base and the V segment lost 4 bases, leaving 3 bases of the junction unmatched. This CDR3 is built from 16 residues. From germline, CDR1 is PRHDT and CDR2 FYEKMQ (reference sequence). The CDR3 spells CASSSRTSGGTDTQYF. The CDR3, as DNA: TGTGCCAGCAGCTCCCGGACTAGCGGGGGCACAGATACGCAGTATTTT.

This clonotype has at least ten counts. The chain recombines TRBV6-5 with TRBJ2-1, with 14 bases lining up with TRBD2. The CDR3 extends over 15 amino acids. Germline V CDR1 and CDR2: MNHEY, SVGAGI. V shed 6 bases, J shed 8 bases, and the junction held 6 bases outside the gene matches. The CDR3 loop reads CASSRLAGGPDEQFF. The CDR3 bases are TGTGCCAGCAGCCGACTAGCGGGGGGGCCGGATGAGCAGTTCTTC.

This clonotype has at least ten counts. The chain links TRBV4-3 to TRBJ1-4; no clear D gene. V was pared by 1 base and J by 8 bases, with 5 bases between. From germline, CDR1 is LGHNA and CDR2 YSLEER. The CDR3 has 12 amino acids. Written as DNA, the CDR3 is TGCGCCAGCAGCCAAGTTGGCGAAAAACTGTTTTTT. This sequence encodes CASSQVGEKLFF.

The chain couples TRBV12-3 or TRBV12-4 to TRBJ1-1, with D unclear. Deletions cut 5 bases from V and 3 bases from J, with 4 bases between. This CDR3 region has 11 residues. The CDR3 region is CASSQYTEAFF. In DNA, the CDR3 is TGTGCCAGCAGTCAATACACTGAAGCTTTCTTT.

In its sample, this clonotype was seen many times. J is TRBJ1-5 and V is TRBV5-1; maybe TRBD1 (5 bases). This CDR3 region has 15 residues. Trimming pared 2 bases from V and 7 bases from J, leaving 16 bases between. From germline, CDR1 is SGHRS and CDR2 YFSETQ. CDR3 residues: CASSFSPGSYQPQHF. CDR3 DNA: TGCGCCAGCAGCTTCTCGCCAGGGTCTTACCAGCCCCAGCATTTT.

The chain is built from TRBV28 and TRBJ1-4, with 7 bases fitting TRBD1. This CDR3 contains 14 residues. The germline CDR1 and CDR2 sequences are MDHEN and SYDVKM. The ends lost 6 bases at V and 8 bases at J; junction bases unmatched: 9. The CDR3 nucleotides read TGTGCCAGCAGCGGAACAGGGGTAAGGGAAAAACTGTTTTTT. The encoded protein is CASSGTGVREKLFF.

This clonotype was detected only a few times. The chain has TRBV7-3 and TRBJ2-3; no firm D call. The CDR3 runs to 13 residues. Trimming removed 1 base from V and 6 bases from J, with 8 bases in between. Germline loops: CDR1 SGHTA, CDR2 FQGTGA. The CDR3 nucleotides are TGTGCCAGCAGCTTAAGGGTTTTGGATACGCAGTATTTT. It specifies CASSLRVLDTQYF. Looking up the rest from reference TRBV7-3 and TRBJ2-3 gives the full variable domain: GAGVSQTPSNKVTEKGKYVELRCDPISGHTALYWYRQSLGQGPEFLIYFQGTGAADDSGLPNDRFFAVRPEGSVSTLKIQRTERGDSAVYLCASSLRVLDTQYFGPGTRLTVL.

This clonotype was detected ten times or more. The chain has TRBV5-5 and TRBJ2-7, with 9 bases aligning to TRBD1. V lost 6 bases, J lost 5 bases, and 9 bases stayed unmatched. The germline gives CDR1 SGHKS, CDR2 YYEKEE (reference sequence). This CDR3 is built from 14 residues. CDR3 amino acids: CASISGQGLHEQYF. As DNA, the CDR3 is TGTGCCAGCATTTCGGGACAGGGCCTCCACGAGCAGTACTTC.

This clonotype was counted at least ten times. The chain combines TRBV14 with TRBJ2-2; tentative D call: TRBD2 (5 bases). CDR1 and CDR2 from the germline V gene are SGHDN and FVKESK. The CDR3 is 13 amino acids. V lost 5 bases, J lost 4 bases, and 8 bases lay in between. CDR3 sequence (DNA): TGTGCCAGCAGCTCCGCGGGCACCGGGGAGCTGTTTTTT. Encoded protein: CASSSAGTGELFF.

This clonotype was seen repeatedly, ten times or more. The V gene is TRBV4-2, the J gene TRBJ1-6; unclear D gene. V was shortened by 4 bases and J by 9 bases, with 10 bases between the two germline ends. Per germline, CDR1 LGHNA and CDR2 YNFKEQ. The CDR3 runs to 13 residues. This CDR3 is CASSPRGSSPLHF. Here the CDR3 DNA reads TGTGCCAGCAGCCCTAGAGGGAGTTCACCCCTCCACTTT.

This rearrangement joins TRBV4-1 to TRBJ2-2; the D gene is possibly TRBD1 (5 bases). The germline V gene has CDR1 MGHRA and CDR2 YSYEKL. Trimming cost V 3 bases and J 0 bases, with 14 bases left between them. The length of the CDR3 is 17 residues. DNA of the CDR3: TGCGCCAGCAGCCAGAACCCGGACAATCCGAACACCGGGGAGCTGTTTTTT. Protein product: CASSQNPDNPNTGELFF.

A few counts support this clonotype. This chain connects TRBV29-1 to TRBJ2-7; 8 bases match TRBD1. Germline V lookup: CDR1 SQVTM, CDR2 ANQGSEA. Unmatched junction bases numbered 9, after V lost 5 bases and J lost 6 bases. The CDR3 sequence is 13 residues long. The CDR3 coding sequence is TGCAGCGTTCTGCGGACAGGGTATCCCGAGCAGTACTTC. As protein: CSVLRTGYPEQYF.

This clonotype appeared a few times. The chain links TRBV5-6 to TRBJ2-1, with D hard to call. Germline CDR1 and CDR2: SGHDT and YYEEEE. The CDR3 totals 15 residues. V was clipped by 0 bases and J by 6 bases, with 13 bases between them. The CDR3 nucleotides read TGTGCCAGCAGCTTGGGTAGCCTAGGTTTCAATGAGCAGTTCTTC. Translation gives CASSLGSLGFNEQFF.